Listed below are T cell receptor beta chains from one sample, sequenced in a study of shared clonotypes between healthy human individuals. Sequencing used immunoSEQ multiplex PCR; TCRdb keeps in-frame clones, though not all of them. This sample has more than 900,000 clones, with around three quarters found just once. The sample consisted of memory CD4+ T cells from PBMCs. These receptor sequences come from a man aged 18 to 30 in good health. Some clones in this sample may be carry-over from other donors' samples. The CDR3 runs from the conserved cysteine through the conserved F or W. A D gene is named only where the DNA matches it firmly. Not every row has a clone size; where given, it reads once, few, many or a size class.

size,D,V,J,CDR3,DNA
few,.,TRBV28,TRBJ2-7,CASNQGGYEQYF,TGTGCCAGCAATCAGGGGGGCTACGAGCAGTACTTC
.,.,TRBV28,TRBJ1-2,CASSWLEPRGTDLYGYTF,TGTGCCAGCAGCTGGCTCGAACCGCGGGGGACGGATCTCTATGGCTACACCTTC
few,.,TRBV30,TRBJ2-5,CAWSVRGQETQYF,TGTGCCTGGAGTGTACGGGGACAAGAGACCCAGTACTTC
.,.,TRBV7-2,TRBJ2-7,CASGLTGPIYEQYF,TGTGCCAGCGGGTTGACGGGTCCCATCTACGAGCAGTACTTC
few,.,TRBV7-9,TRBJ1-5,CASSLSGRGRDQPQHF,TGTGCCAGCAGCTTAAGTGGGCGAGGGAGGGATCAGCCCCAGCATTTT
.,.,TRBV7-9,TRBJ1-4,CASGQISNEKLFF,TGTGCCAGCGGACAGATAAGTAATGAAAAACTGTTTTTT
few,.,TRBV4-2,TRBJ2-6,CASSQVASLSGANVLTF,TGTGCCAGCAGCCAAGTCGCCTCCCTCTCTGGGGCCAACGTCCTGACTTTC
.,TRBD2,TRBV5-1,TRBJ2-3,CASSPEPSGGGTDTQYF,TGCGCCAGCAGCCCGGAACCTAGCGGAGGGGGCACAGATACGCAGTATTTT
many,TRBD1,TRBV7-9,TRBJ1-4,CASSRQGMSEKLFF,TGTGCCAGCAGCAGACAGGGGATGAGTGAAAAACTGTTTTTT
.,.,TRBV28,TRBJ2-7,CASSPGTATYEQYF,TGTGCCAGCAGTCCCGGGACGGCAACCTACGAGCAGTACTTC
few,TRBD2,TRBV7-9,TRBJ2-2,CASSPGSSGLTGELFF,TGTGCCAGCAGCCCCGGATCTAGCGGACTTACCGGGGAGCTGTTTTTT
.,TRBD1,TRBV7-9,TRBJ1-6,CASSLTGDSPLHF,TGTGCCAGCAGCTTGACAGGGGATTCACCCCTCCACTTT
.,TRBD1,TRBV11-3,TRBJ2-1,CASSLEYYRGQGQNEQFF,TGTGCCAGCAGCTTAGAATATTATAGGGGACAGGGGCAGAATGAGCAGTTCTTC
.,.,TRBV19,TRBJ1-5,CASSIWQGRVNQPQHF,TGTGCCAGTAGTATATGGCAGGGAAGGGTCAATCAGCCCCAGCATTTT
few,.,TRBV6-4,TRBJ1-1,CASSPTENTEAFF,TGTGCCAGCAGTCCCACAGAGAACACTGAAGCTTTCTTT
.,.,TRBV2,TRBJ1-2,CASSEDVGSYGYTF,TGTGCCAGCAGTGAGGACGTGGGGAGCTATGGCTACACCTTC
.,.,TRBV19,TRBJ1-2,CASSTGPYGYTF,TGTGCCAGTAGTACCGGGCCGTATGGCTACACCTTC
.,TRBD1,TRBV28,TRBJ1-4,CASSPGGQKKLFF,TGTGCCAGCAGTCCAGGGGGACAAAAAAAACTGTTTTTT
few,.,TRBV18,TRBJ1-1,CASSPRVQHLTEAFF,TGTGCCAGCTCACCTCGCGTCCAGCATCTCACTGAAGCTTTCTTT
.,.,TRBV5-5,TRBJ2-2,CASSLGPNAGELFF,TGTGCCAGCAGCTTGGGGCCTAACGCCGGGGAGCTGTTTTTT
.,.,TRBV28,TRBJ1-2,CASTKGQDYGYTF,TGTGCCAGCACCAAGGGACAAGACTATGGCTACACCTTC
.,.,TRBV2,TRBJ1-5,CASSQPVGGTIQPQHF,TGTGCCAGCAGTCAACCGGTCGGGGGGACGATTCAGCCCCAGCATTTT